This note documents a single T cell receptor (beta chain) sequence. Per germline, CDR1 MGHRA and CDR2 YSYEKL. This CDR3 has 11 amino acids. J was trimmed by 10 bases and V by 5 bases; bases with no gene match: 1. These data belong to a study of human T cells and chemical hapten exposure. TCRdb re-called the RACE reads through MiXCR, storing one row per CDR3 protein. This table holds some 380,000 distinct CDR3 sequences, approximately 5.1% found once. The time point denotes: patch test 1, 2 weeks after DPC sensitization. Treatment described: therapeutic diphenylcyclopropenone sensitization with weekly scalp DPC.

The rearrangement links TRBV4-1 to TRBJ1-4; the match to TRBD1 covers 7 bases. Material: whole blood, obtained in connection with sensitization to the hapten diphenylcyclopropenone (DPC). This clonotype was obtained from a woman aged 50 to 60 with alopecia areata. Some clones in this sample may be carry-over from other donors' samples. CDR3: CASSAGGKLFF. CDR3 in DNA: TGCGCCAGCAGCGCAGGGGGAAAACTGTTTTTT.